This T cell receptor beta chain was documented in a study of blood T cell repertoires in COVID-19. For the study at large: Italy, Spain and the United States were the sources of the convalescent and acute COVID-19 samples. Sources were T cells, B-cell-depleted T cells, or PBMCs; the material itself was cDNA or gDNA.

TCRdb's table, derived via immunoSEQ multiplex PCR, lists solely in-frame clones and lacks some. The profile shows fewer than 300,000 clones, around 90% of them singletons. In its sample, this clone was seen once. Germline V lookup: CDR1 MNHEY, CDR2 SVGAGI. The CDR3 length is 13 residues. After removal of 4 bases from V and 4 bases from J, the junction contained 3 bases not matched to a gene. The chain employs TRBV6-5 and TRBJ2-7, with 8 nucleotides matching TRBD2. The sequence was collected from a woman under 40 who had recovered from COVID-19. The sequenced material came from PBMCs or T cells enriched from blood (not recorded which). CDR3 nucleotide sequence: TGTGCCAGCAGTTTAGCGGGAAAGTACGAGCAGTACTTC. This sequence encodes CASSLAGKYEQYF.